This record covers a single T cell receptor (beta chain). Single viable CD3+CD4+CD8-CD45RO+ cells were sorted as the memory CD4+ T cells. The V end was cut by 0 bases, the J end by 9 bases, with 12 bases between. Germline V lookup: CDR1 MNHEY, CDR2 SVGAGI. This CDR3 is 15 amino acids long. This specimen comes from a study of memory CD4+ T cells and cytomegalovirus serostatus. Study-wide background: This sample comes from healthy Belgian adults, roughly 9 CMV seropositive, under 25 seronegative.

Authors' processing steps: After removing out-of-frame reads, 2,204,828 distinct TCRbeta sequences remained. The method was immunoSEQ multiplex PCR; TCRdb's version includes in-frame clones alone and lacks a portion of them. Clonal size and the V and J genes are those of that table, whereas D and trimming came from the DNA. The sample yields some 47,000 clones, roughly 80% seen once. The clonotype originates from an adult in good health and CMV-seronegative. Material for sequencing was memory CD4+ T cells from blood. The chain joins TRBV6-5 to TRBJ1-6; D gene unclear. CDR3: CASSYSRTSASPLHF. The CDR3, as DNA: TGTGCCAGCAGTTACTCTCGGACCTCCGCTTCACCCCTCCACTTT.